This T cell receptor (beta chain) was captured by sequencing in a study of T cell responses to AZD1222 COVID-19 vaccine. Study overall: Second-dose groups at about 4 or about 12 weeks were pooled. Regarding the study as a whole: White British donors predominated, females outnumbered males, and clonal diversity was possibly underestimated. Repertoires in all cases were sampled only once the peak T cell response had passed. Two AZD1222 administrations were followed by greater Spike-specific TCR breadth and depth.

The assay was immunoSEQ multiplex PCR, and TCRdb's table has in-frame clones only and misses some. The sample contains under 95,000 clones, roughly 89% of which appear only once. Trimming took off 4 bases at V and 1 base at J, with 16 bases between the two ends. Looked up from germline, CDR1 is GTSNPN and CDR2 is SVGIG (reference sequence). This CDR3 is 15 amino acids long. About this clone: The antigen remains undetermined.

The sequence was obtained from an adult in good health. The chain joins TRBV30 to TRBJ1-1; tentatively, D is TRBD1 (5 bases). The sequencing used peripheral blood, collected on day 0 of AZD1222 vaccination. CDR3 region: CAWITTGQRNTEAFF. DNA for the CDR3: TGTGCCTGGATCACAACGGGGCAGAGGAACACTGAAGCTTTCTTT. Filled out from reference TRBV30 and TRBJ1-1, the complete variable domain reads SQTIHQWPATLVQPVGSPLSLECTVEGTSNPNLYWYRQAAGRGLQLLFYSVGIGQISSEVPQNLSASRPQDRQFILSSKKLLLSDSGFYLCAWITTGQRNTEAFFGQGTRLTVV.